The 9 T cell receptor beta chains reported below all come from one sample, sequenced in a study of TIL therapy for anti-PD-1-resistant metastatic lung cancer. Time point denoted: pre-treatment sample, taken before nivolumab and TIL therapy. Sequencing used immunoSEQ v3. The data were produced by immunoSEQ multiplex PCR, yet TCRdb's version contains in-frame clones alone and is incomplete. The table lists 50,000 to 70,000 clones, around 63% of them singletons, with roughly 6.6% in the top ten. The source material was blood, sampled at baseline. The receptors stem from a person aged 25 to 79 with non-small cell lung cancer.

The CDR3 sequence is CATVSTPTDTQYF. CDR3 bases: TGTGCCACCGTCTCCACCCCCACAGATACGCAGTATTTT. V gene TRBV19 combines with J gene TRBJ2-3; D is unresolved. V dropped 10 bases and J dropped 2 bases, with 13 bases sitting between them. Germline V CDR1 and CDR2: LNHDA, SQIVND (reference sequence). The CDR3 covers 13 residues.

The chain employs TRBV11-2 and TRBJ2-2; 10 positions agree with TRBD2. V shed 3 bases and J 4 bases; nucleotides not matched to a gene: 5. CDR3 length equals 16 residues. Germline lookup yields CDR1 SGHAT and CDR2 FQNNGV. The CDR3 region is CASSFSSGRSTGELFF. CDR3 coding DNA: TGTGCCAGCAGCTTCTCTAGCGGGAGAAGCACCGGGGAGCTGTTTTTT.

This chain connects TRBV5-1 to TRBJ1-4; D is unclear. The germline CDR1 and CDR2 sequences are SGHRS and YFSETQ. Trimming shortened V by 4 bases and J by 8 bases, and 18 bases separated the two germline ends. The CDR3 is made up of 15 amino acids. The CDR3 sequence is CASSPGNREGEKLFF. The DNA for the CDR3 is TGCGCCAGCAGCCCTGGGAATAGGGAAGGGGAAAAACTGTTTTTT. The full variable domain, rest sourced from reference TRBV5-1 and TRBJ1-4, is KAGVTQTPRYLIKTRGQQVTLSCSPISGHRSVSWYQQTPGQGLQFLFEYFSETQRNKGNFPGRFSGRQFSNSRSEMNVSTLELGDSALYLCASSPGNREGEKLFFGSGTQLSVL.

The chain has TRBV7-8 and TRBJ2-3; 10 bases are shared with TRBD2. From germline, CDR1 is SGHVS and CDR2 FQNEAQ. This CDR3 is built from 17 residues. V lost 1 base, J lost 9 bases, and 13 bases stayed unmatched. For the CDR3, the DNA is TGTGCCAGCAGCTTAGTACCTAGCGGGGGCCCGGGTGGAACGCAGTATTTT. The encoded protein is CASSLVPSGGPGGTQYF.

This rearrangement joins TRBV6-5 to TRBJ2-1, with D tentatively TRBD2 (6 bases). The CDR3 is 14 residues long. Trimming cost V 6 bases and J 2 bases, with 11 bases left between them. CDR1 is MNHEY, CDR2 SVGAGI, per germline. The CDR3 DNA sequence: TGTGCCAGCAGCGGGAGTTGGACCTACAATGAGCAGTTCTTC. Amino acid sequence: CASSGSWTYNEQFF.

The sample holds a few counts of this clone. V is TRBV19 and J is TRBJ2-7; no clear D gene. The ends were cut back, 3 bases at V and 0 bases at J, with 6 bases in the middle. Germline values: CDR1 LNHDA, CDR2 SQIVND (reference sequence). This CDR3 is built from 13 residues. The CDR3 DNA reads as TGTGCCAGTAGTATCGGCAGCTCCTACGAGCAGTACTTC. Its protein is CASSIGSSYEQYF.

The genes are TRBV29-1 and TRBJ1-2; the D is unclear. The germline CDR1 and CDR2 sequences are SQVTM and ANQGSEA. Trimming cost V 4 bases and J 2 bases, with 14 bases left between them. This CDR3 is 14 amino acids long. CDR3 DNA: TGCAGCGTTGTATGGGTTGACACGAACTATGGCTACACCTTC. This sequence encodes CSVVWVDTNYGYTF.

CDR3 protein: CASSPAGTGETQYF. CDR3 nucleotide sequence: TGCGCCAGCAGCCCGGCCGGGACGGGGGAGACCCAGTACTTC. The V call is TRBV5-1, the J call TRBJ2-5; D assignment may be TRBD1 or TRBD2 (5 bases each). Per the germline V gene, CDR1 is SGHRS and CDR2 is YFSETQ. The length of the CDR3 is 14 residues. V lost 4 bases and J lost 5, with 15 bases in between.

V gene TRBV5-1 combines with J gene TRBJ2-3, with 11 positions matching TRBD2. The V gene's germline CDR1 is SGHRS and CDR2 YFSETQ. The CDR3 loop spans 17 amino acids. The junction had 8 bases not matched to a gene; V was cut back by 4 bases and J by 1 base. The CDR3 sequence is CASSLGLAGRRTDTQYF. In nucleotides, the CDR3 is TGCGCCAGCAGCCTCGGACTAGCGGGTCGCCGCACAGATACGCAGTATTTT.